One and the same sample provided the 14 T cell receptor beta chains below, sequenced in a study of blood T cell repertoires in COVID-19. Generated by immunoSEQ multiplex PCR, the TCRdb table keeps only in-frame clones and is missing some. The sample includes roughly 250,000 clones, over 80% of them seen just once. Material: peripheral blood. The receptors shown here come from a middle-aged woman who had recovered from COVID-19.

The genes are TRBV7-9 and TRBJ1-3; 7 positions match TRBD1. The junction had 9 bases not matched to a gene; V was cut back by 6 bases and J by 1 base. Germline CDR1 SEHNR, CDR2 FQNEAQ (reference sequence). The CDR3 has 16 residues. CDR3 sequence: CASRSRQGESGNTIYF. Here the CDR3 DNA reads TGTGCCAGCAGGTCCCGACAGGGAGAATCTGGAAACACCATATATTTT.

This chain connects TRBV4-1 to TRBJ1-5; tentatively, D is TRBD1 (6 bases). The CDR3 runs 14 residues. The germline CDR1 and CDR2 sequences are MGHRA and YSYEKL. Trimming removed 6 bases from V and 4 bases from J, with 13 bases in between. This CDR3 reads CASSPGQSNQPQHF. In DNA form, the CDR3 reads TGCGCCAGCAGTCCCGGACAGAGTAATCAGCCCCAGCATTTT.

This clone was detected ten times or more. This sequence joins TRBV7-3 and TRBJ2-1; TRBD1 aligns across 7 bases. CDR3 size: 14 residues. The J segment lost 4 bases and the V segment lost 6 bases, leaving 6 bases of the junction unmatched. Germline V CDR1 and CDR2: SGHTA, FQGTGA. The CDR3 DNA reads TGTGCCAGCAGTCCAGGGGGTGGATACAATGAGCAGTTCTTC. The encoded protein is CASSPGGGYNEQFF.

The chain employs TRBV5-5 and TRBJ2-7; 10 bases map to TRBD2. Germline CDR1 reads SGHKS; CDR2 reads YYEKEE (reference sequence). Germline trimming cut 0 bases from V and 3 bases from J; bases unmatched to any gene: 3. This CDR3 region has 15 residues. The CDR3 is CASSLAAGGLYEQYF. DNA of the CDR3: TGTGCCAGCAGCTTGGCAGCGGGGGGGCTCTACGAGCAGTACTTC. Together with reference TRBV5-5 and TRBJ2-7, the CDR3 gives the full variable domain: DAGVTQSPTHLIKTRGQQVTLRCSPISGHKSVSWYQQVLGQGPQFIFQYYEKEERGRGNFPDRFSARQFPNYSSELNVNALLLGDSALYLCASSLAAGGLYEQYFGPGTRLTVT.

The chain has TRBV5-1 and TRBJ2-2; D is perhaps TRBD2 (6 bases). The V end lost 7 bases, the J end lost 2 bases, and 12 bases lay between the germline ends. The CDR3 sequence is 14 residues long. From germline, CDR1 is SGHRS and CDR2 YFSETQ. The CDR3 loop is CASAIAVNTGELFF. The CDR3 region has the DNA TGCGCCAGCGCTATAGCGGTTAACACCGGGGAGCTGTTTTTT.

The V and J genes are TRBV5-8 and TRBJ1-6; 8 bases are shared with TRBD1. The J segment lost 7 bases and the V segment lost 1 base, leaving 1 base of the junction unmatched. Germline V lookup: CDR1 SGHTS, CDR2 YDEGEE. The CDR3 runs to 14 residues. The CDR3, as DNA: TGTGCCAGCAGCTTGAGACAGGGGAATTCACCCCTCCACTTT. Protein: CASSLRQGNSPLHF.

The V and J genes are TRBV19 and TRBJ2-3; a weak D match, TRBD2 (6 bases). Germline V CDR1 and CDR2: LNHDA, SQIVND (reference sequence). The CDR3 loop spans 15 amino acids. V was clipped by 4 bases and J by 0 bases, with 11 bases between them. CDR3 DNA: TGTGCCAGTAGTACAGGGACTGGGAGCACAGATACGCAGTATTTT. Its protein product is CASSTGTGSTDTQYF.

CDR3 DNA sequence: TGCGCCAGCAGCCGCGGGGGGTTCGCAGATACGCAGTATTTT. Encoded protein: CASSRGGFADTQYF. This sequence joins TRBV5-1 and TRBJ2-3; the match to TRBD2 covers 8 bases. Germline loops: CDR1 SGHRS, CDR2 YFSETQ. This CDR3 is built from 14 residues. With V trimmed by 4 bases and J by 4 bases, 5 bases remained unmatched.

V usage is TRBV5-1 and J usage is TRBJ2-5; 11 bases line up with TRBD2. The ends lost 3 bases at V and 3 bases at J; junction bases unmatched: 7. Germline CDR1 SGHRS, CDR2 YFSETQ. The CDR3 is made up of 16 amino acids. The CDR3 spells CASSSTGLAEEETQYF. In DNA form, the CDR3 reads TGCGCCAGCAGCTCGACGGGACTAGCGGAAGAAGAGACCCAGTACTTC.

This clone has a count of ten or more. V usage is TRBV27 and J usage is TRBJ1-5; D perhaps matches TRBD1 (5 bases). The CDR3 covers 12 residues. CDR1 is MNHEY and CDR2 is SMNVEV in the germline V gene (reference sequence). Trimming took 3 bases from V and 9 from J, leaving 9 bases between them. CDR3 loop: CASSFLGGPQHF. CDR3 DNA sequence: TGTGCCAGCAGTTTCCTCGGGGGGCCCCAGCATTTT.

The chain employs TRBV14 and TRBJ1-2, with 12 nucleotides matching TRBD1. The CDR3 spans 17 residues. V lost 0 bases, J lost 5 bases, and 7 bases stayed unmatched. CDR1 is SGHDN and CDR2 is FVKESK in the germline V gene. The DNA of the CDR3 is TGTGCCAGCAGCCAAGAGGGGCAGGGACAGGGGGCTTATGGCTACACCTTC. This sequence encodes CASSQEGQGQGAYGYTF.

J is TRBJ1-4 and V is TRBV5-1; D remains ambiguous. The ends were cut back, 4 bases at V and 0 bases at J, with 4 bases in the middle. CDR1 is SGHRS and CDR2 is YFSETQ in the germline V gene. The CDR3 contains 13 residues. In DNA, the CDR3 is TGCGCCAGCAGCCAGGCAACTAATGAAAAACTGTTTTTT. Its translation: CASSQATNEKLFF.

This rearrangement joins TRBV7-6 to TRBJ1-2; 10 bases are shared with TRBD1. The trim removed 5 bases at V and 8 bases at J, leaving 8 bases unmatched. Germline V gene sequence: CDR1 SGHVS, CDR2 FNYEAQ. The CDR3 has 14 amino acids. The CDR3 is CASSPGTGERGYTF. In DNA form, the CDR3 reads TGTGCCAGCAGCCCCGGGACAGGGGAAAGAGGCTACACCTTC.

The chain couples TRBV6-6 to TRBJ1-1, with D possibly matching TRBD1 (5 bases). The CDR3 length is 13 residues. Trimming stripped 5 bases from V and 7 bases from J, with 14 bases between. Per germline, CDR1 MNHNY and CDR2 SVGAGI (reference sequence). CDR3 bases: TGTGCCAGCAGTCCCCCGGGGCGGGGTGAAGCTTTCTTT. Its translation is CASSPPGRGEAFF.